The 8 T cell receptor beta chains listed next were all sequenced from one sample in a study of CD8+ T cells in alopecia areata (dated by TCRdb to the late 2010s). Receptor libraries were prepared by the immunoSEQ multiplex PCR assay. RNA was extracted from all samples and reverse transcribed into cDNA as template for TCR sequencing. The table was pulled from immuneACCESS by TCRdb, which kept in-frame rearrangements only. Such tables lose some clones; where checked, under half of the loss comes from unresolved V genes, and the rest has no known cause. The sample table contains about 190,000 clones; only one count was recorded for 60% of them. Just over 1% of the sample lies in the top ten. The time point label corresponds to: about 5 months on oral tofacitinib. The meaning of the sample's treatment or condition label: oral pan-JAK inhibitor, 5-10 mg twice daily. This specimen consisted of CD4+ T cells sorted from blood, obtained at week 24, from a patient treated with tofacitinib. The receptors derive from a human donor with alopecia areata.

This clone was detected a few times. Written as DNA, the CDR3 is TGTGCCAGCAGCTTGGGACAGACGACTGAAGCTTTCTTT. This codes for CASSLGQTTEAFF. The chain recombines TRBV7-6 with TRBJ1-1; 7 nucleotides agree with TRBD1. The ends lost 3 bases at V and 5 bases at J; junction bases unmatched: 3. Per germline, CDR1 SGHVS and CDR2 FNYEAQ. This CDR3 spans 13 amino acids. The variable domain in full, completed from reference TRBV7-6 and TRBJ1-1, reads GAGVSQSPRYKVTKRGQDVALRCDPISGHVSLYWYRQALGQGPEFLTYFNYEAQQDKSGLPNDRFSAERPEGSISTLTIQRTEQRDSAMYRCASSLGQTTEAFFGQGTRLTVV.

The chain is built from TRBV29-1 and TRBJ1-5; D may be TRBD1 (5 bases). The CDR3 totals 13 residues. The germline V and J ends were trimmed by 4 bases and 4 bases, with 11 bases remaining between them. In germline, CDR1 is SQVTM, CDR2 ANQGSEA. The CDR3 is CSVGDGANQPQHF. CDR3 nucleotides: TGCAGCGTTGGGGACGGCGCTAATCAGCCCCAGCATTTT.

This clone came up a few times. This sequence joins TRBV5-4 and TRBJ2-1; the match to TRBD2 covers 9 bases. The V gene end was trimmed by 4 bases and the J gene end by 3 bases; junction bases not matched to a gene: 8. There are 16 residues in the CDR3. The germline V gene has CDR1 SGHNT and CDR2 YYREEE (reference sequence). In nucleotides, the CDR3 is TGTGCCAGCAGCCCCCAGGGTAGCGGGGGCTACAATGAGCAGTTCTTC. Translation gives CASSPQGSGGYNEQFF.

The chain couples TRBV29-1 to TRBJ1-5; 7 bases agree with TRBD1. Germline CDR1 is SQVTM and CDR2 is ANQGSEA. V lost 6 bases to trimming and J lost 2 bases; unmatched junction nucleotides: 4. CDR3 length equals 13 residues. DNA of the CDR3: TGCAGCGTGGTTACAGGGGGCAATCAGCCCCAGCATTTT. Protein: CSVVTGGNQPQHF.

This chain connects TRBV5-1 to TRBJ2-5; a weak D match, TRBD2 (6 bases). This CDR3 contains 15 residues. Trimming removed 4 bases at V and 1 base at J, with 14 bases between. Per germline, CDR1 SGHRS and CDR2 YFSETQ. In DNA, the CDR3 is TGCGCCAGCAGCAAAAATCTAGCGTCCCAAGAGACCCAGTACTTC. Amino acids: CASSKNLASQETQYF.

The table lists this clone with a few counts. CDR3 DNA sequence: TGTGCCACCAGCAGAGAGGGCAGGGGGTTAACTTTCTTT. It translates to CATSREGRGLTFF. The chain has TRBV15 and TRBJ1-1; 7 nucleotides align to TRBD1. This CDR3 contains 13 residues. With 0 bases clipped from V and 12 bases from J, the junction kept 7 bases outside the gene matches. Germline CDR1 LNHNV, CDR2 YYDKDF (reference sequence).

J is TRBJ2-1 and V is TRBV7-2; TRBD1 matches 9 bases. CDR1 is SGHTA and CDR2 is FQGNSA in the germline V gene. This CDR3 spans 15 amino acids. V dropped 5 bases and J dropped 0; count of bases not matched to a gene: 2. CDR3 nucleotides: TGTGCCAGCAGCGTGACAGGGGGCTCCTACAATGAGCAGTTCTTC. It yields the protein CASSVTGGSYNEQFF.

This chain uses TRBV29-1 with TRBJ2-4; D call uncertain. V shed 5 bases and J shed 0 bases, with 8 bases lying between them. This CDR3 is built from 13 residues. In germline, CDR1 is SQVTM, CDR2 ANQGSEA. Here the CDR3 DNA reads TGCAGCGTTAGTGAAGGAGCCAAAAACATTCAGTACTTC. This codes for CSVSEGAKNIQYF.